The rows below give T cell receptor beta chains drawn from one sample of a study of blood T cell repertoires in COVID-19. Generated by immunoSEQ multiplex PCR, the TCRdb table keeps only in-frame clones and is missing some. The sample holds about 380,000 clones, roughly 85% seen once. Sequenced input: peripheral blood. The source is a woman aged 18-29 years with acute or convalescent COVID-19. The CDR3 runs from the conserved cysteine through the conserved F or W. Fields, in order: V gene, J gene, D gene, clone size, CDR3 DNA, CDR3 protein. A D gene is named only where the DNA matches it firmly. The listing skips clone size in some rows; elsewhere it reads once, few, many or a size class.

>TRBV5-1|TRBJ1-4|TRBD1|.
TGCGCCAGCAGCTTGGGGACAGGGAGAGGGGAAAAACTGTTTTTT
CASSLGTGRGEKLFF
>TRBV6-5|TRBJ2-7|.|.
TGTGCCAGCAGCCTTCCGGACAGCTCCTACGAGCAGTACTTC
CASSLPDSSYEQYF
>TRBV24-1|TRBJ2-5|TRBD2|.
TGTGCCACCAGTGACCCTGGACTAGCGGGAGGACATCCACAAGAGACCCAGTACTTC
CATSDPGLAGGHPQETQYF
>TRBV4-1|TRBJ2-7|TRBD1|.
TGCGCCAGCAGCCAAGAACGGGACAGGTTCTACGAGCAGTACTTC
CASSQERDRFYEQYF
>TRBV5-1|TRBJ1-5|.|.
TGCGCCAGCAGCTTGGTGGGAGGCAATCAGCCCCAGCATTTT
CASSLVGGNQPQHF
>TRBV7-9|TRBJ1-5|.|.
TGTGCCAGCAGCTTAGTAGGGGGAGAGCCCCAGCATTTT
CASSLVGGEPQHF
>TRBV5-4|TRBJ2-1|TRBD2|.
TGTGCCAGCAGCCAAACTACTAGCGGGAGGGAGTTCTTC
CASSQTTSGREFF
>TRBV14|TRBJ2-3|TRBD2|once
TGTGCCAGCAGCGCTGGGACTAGCGGGGGAAAGCAGTATTTT
CASSAGTSGGKQYF
>TRBV3-1/TRBV3-2|TRBJ1-4|.|.
TGTGCCAGCAGCCAGCGGGGGGTTTATGAAAAACTGTTTTTT
CASSQRGVYEKLFF
>TRBV27|TRBJ2-2|TRBD1|.
TGTGCCAGCAGTCGCGGGACAGGGGCCGGGGAGCTGTTTTTT
CASSRGTGAGELFF
>TRBV12-3/TRBV12-4|TRBJ2-7|TRBD1|.
TGTGCCAGCAGGCTGGACAGGGACGAGCAGTACTTC
CASRLDRDEQYF
>TRBV5-1|TRBJ1-4|.|.
TGCGCCAGCAGCTTGGCAGGGGCCAATGAAAAACTGTTTTTT
CASSLAGANEKLFF
>TRBV5-1|TRBJ1-4|TRBD1|.
TGCGCCAGCAGCATAGGACAGGGAATAACTAATGAAAAACTGTTTTTT
CASSIGQGITNEKLFF
>TRBV15|TRBJ1-2|.|.
TGTGCCACCAGCAGTACGTCCCGAGCTAACTATGGCTACACCTTC
CATSSTSRANYGYTF
>TRBV6-1|TRBJ1-5|.|few
TGTGCCAGCAGTGAAACGTCGGGAAATCAGCCCCAGCATTTT
CASSETSGNQPQHF
>TRBV2|TRBJ2-3|.|.
TGTGCCAGCCAACTGAGCACAGATACGCAGTATTTT
CASQLSTDTQYF
>TRBV14|TRBJ2-7|.|once
TGTGCCAGCAGCCAATTACTTGGGCCCACCTACGAGCAGTACTTC
CASSQLLGPTYEQYF
>TRBV10-1|TRBJ2-1|.|.
TGCGCCAGCAGTGATGGTCAGGGGAAGGCCAATGAGCAGTTCTTC
CASSDGQGKANEQFF
>TRBV6-1|TRBJ1-2|.|.
TGTGCCAGCAGTGAAATGGGCAACTATGGCTACACCTTC
CASSEMGNYGYTF
>TRBV19|TRBJ1-2|.|.
TGTGCCAGTAGTTCCGCGGGACGTGGCTACACCTTC
CASSSAGRGYTF
>TRBV27|TRBJ2-2|.|.
TGTGCCAGCAGTTTACCCTCGGGGGCCGGGGAGCTGTTTTTT
CASSLPSGAGELFF
>TRBV5-5|TRBJ1-2|TRBD1|.
TGTGCCAGCAGCTTGGCTGCAGGGGGCTCCTATGGCTACACCTTC
CASSLAAGGSYGYTF
>TRBV25-1|TRBJ1-1|TRBD1|.
TGTGCCAGCAGTGAAGGGCAGGGGGCGCGTAACACTGAAGCTTTCTTT
CASSEGQGARNTEAFF
>TRBV6-5|TRBJ1-1|.|.
TGTGCCAGCAGGCGCGGGACGGGAGCTGAAGCTTTCTTT
CASRRGTGAEAFF
>TRBV28|TRBJ2-1|TRBD1|.
TGTGCCAGCAGGCCGCCCGGGACAGGGATATCAAATGAGCAGTTCTTC
CASRPPGTGISNEQFF
>TRBV27|TRBJ1-2|.|once
TGTGCCAGCAGTTTAAACGAGGCGACGGGCTACACCTTC
CASSLNEATGYTF
>TRBV14|TRBJ2-1|TRBD2|.
TGTGCCAGCAGCCCGACTAGCGGCTCCTACAATGAGCAGTTCTTC
CASSPTSGSYNEQFF
>TRBV19|TRBJ1-2|.|.
TGTGCCAGTAGTAGAACAAACTATGGCTACACCTTC
CASSRTNYGYTF
>TRBV7-9|TRBJ1-2|.|few
TGTGCCAGCAGCTTGAGGGATGGCTACACCTTC
CASSLRDGYTF
>TRBV2|TRBJ2-3|TRBD2|.
TGTGCCAGCAGTGGGACTAGAAATACGCAGTATTTT
CASSGTRNTQYF
>TRBV19|TRBJ1-2|TRBD1|.
TGTGCCAGTAGTACCGGGACAGGGATAATCTATGGCTACACCTTC
CASSTGTGIIYGYTF
>TRBV4-1|TRBJ1-4|TRBD1|.
TGCGCCAGCAGCCAATTCGGGTCGACAGGGTGGGAAAAACTGTTTTTT
CASSQFGSTGWEKLFF
>TRBV5-6|TRBJ2-5|TRBD2|.
TGTGCCAGCAGCCAGGCGCCTAGCGGGAGGGAAGAGACCCAGTACTTC
CASSQAPSGREETQYF